The clone carrying this T cell receptor beta chain was observed a handful of times. Antigen: not known. This specimen belongs to a study of CD4 T cells in relation to SARS-CoV-2 and coronaviruses. In germline, CDR1 is SNHLY, CDR2 FYNNEI. CDR3 length equals 14 residues. Trimming took 7 bases from V and 0 from J, leaving 11 bases between them. Here immunoSEQ multiplex PCR was the method, and the copy in TCRdb shows in-frame clones only, minus some. Of about 23,000 clones detected, 65% to 80% appear once; the ten largest clones hold roughly 15%. Before the COVID-19 pandemic, during about 2011-2019, CD4+ T cells were taken from unexposed donors. The cells were cultured for roughly 11 days before CD4+ T cells were isolated.

The material sequenced was CD4+ T cells from PBMCs, cultured in vitro. The source is a human donor in good health. The rearrangement joins TRBV2 to TRBJ2-3; D is ambiguous. The CDR3: CASIGKTSTDTQYF. In DNA, the CDR3 is TGTGCCAGCATTGGGAAAACTAGCACAGATACGCAGTATTTT.